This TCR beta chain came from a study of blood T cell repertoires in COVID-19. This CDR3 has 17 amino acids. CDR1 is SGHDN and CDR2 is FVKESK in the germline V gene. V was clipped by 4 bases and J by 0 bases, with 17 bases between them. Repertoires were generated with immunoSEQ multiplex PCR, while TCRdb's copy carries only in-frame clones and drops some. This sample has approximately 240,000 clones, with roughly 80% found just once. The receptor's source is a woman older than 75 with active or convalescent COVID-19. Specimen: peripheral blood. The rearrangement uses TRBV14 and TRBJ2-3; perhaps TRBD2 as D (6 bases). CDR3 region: CASSRGAGRSSTDTQYF. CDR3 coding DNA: TGTGCCAGCAGCCGCGGGGCGGGACGATCTAGCACAGATACGCAGTATTTT.